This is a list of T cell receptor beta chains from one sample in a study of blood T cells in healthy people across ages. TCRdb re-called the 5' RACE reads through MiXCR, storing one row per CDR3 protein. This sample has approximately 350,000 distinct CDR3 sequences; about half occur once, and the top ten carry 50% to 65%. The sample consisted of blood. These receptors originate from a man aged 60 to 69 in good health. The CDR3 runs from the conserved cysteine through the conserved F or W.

CSARGHRADPREAFF	TRBV20-1	TRBJ1-1
CASSLLAEGDSKTQYF	TRBV6-2/TRBV6-3	NA
CASSRTLTSGRTDTQYF	TRBV11-1	TRBJ2-3
CSVRQGATYNEQFF	TRBV29-1	TRBJ2-1
CASSLTAGRLETQYF	TRBV7-3	TRBJ2-5
CASSVGLAGGHVPYNEQYF	TRBV9	NA
CASSQDKFPEYF	TRBV14	TRBJ2-7
CASSLGAAEVTEAFF	TRBV3-1	TRBJ1-1
CAGSRRLAGGGTQYF	TRBV7-2	TRBJ2-3
CSARRGGGAFNEQFF	TRBV20-1	TRBJ2-1
CSARGHGTSTDTQYF	TRBV20-1	TRBJ2-3
CSLTANTEAFF	TRBV29-1	TRBJ1-1
CASSVGGQGATNEKLFF	TRBV5-1	TRBJ1-4
CCVTGGSGETQYF	TRBV29-1	TRBJ2-5
CASSFSADRDTQYF	TRBV7-2	TRBJ2-3
CASRGDRGSYNEQFF	TRBV6-1	TRBJ2-1
CASKGLALQAQETQYF	TRBV2	TRBJ2-5
CASSYSTGQNEKLFF	TRBV6-5	TRBJ1-4
CSGKRLAGNYEQYF	TRBV20-1	TRBJ2-7
CSARDGQVNSYEQYF	TRBV20-1	TRBJ2-7
CASSQGATTQETQYF	TRBV5-1	TRBJ2-5
CSAGTGPNTQYF	TRBV29-1	TRBJ2-3
CASSLGRGGVTDTQYF	TRBV7-2	TRBJ2-3
CASSLGASGHNEQFF	TRBV11-2	TRBJ2-1
CASRAGSSSYEQYF	TRBV25-1	TRBJ2-7
CASSGTGYSPLHF	TRBV7-9	TRBJ1-6
CASSFGGGAHTQYF	TRBV7-2	TRBJ2-3
CSAVYGEGSPYEQYF	TRBV20-1	TRBJ2-7
CASTTLPNYGYTF	TRBV28	TRBJ1-2
CASSQGGDYPYNEQFF	TRBV4-2	TRBJ2-1
CASSQGTFFYEQYF	TRBV28	TRBJ2-7
CASSSHRDNEQYF	TRBV12-3/TRBV12-4	TRBJ2-7
CATSDSRSRGGTEQFF	TRBV24-1	TRBJ2-1
CASSLVTGAGYTF	TRBV7-9	TRBJ1-2
CASSSLWSGAYNEQFF	TRBV12-3/TRBV12-4	TRBJ2-1
CASSLGGPYNEQFF	TRBV11-2	TRBJ2-1
CSARQGLAKNIQYF	TRBV29-1	TRBJ2-4